This T cell receptor beta chain was observed in a study of chemoradiotherapy in HPV16-positive cancers. Samples were taken several times over chemoradiotherapy. The protocol was immunoSEQ multiplex PCR, while the TCRdb copy is restricted to in-frame clones and leaves out a portion. This sample yields 9,500 to 15,000 clones, of which around nine tenths are seen a single time; under 6% belongs to the top ten. Study findings and constraints: Candidate HPV-specific clones and E7-related TCR motifs grew in tumor during treatment.

Points on this clone: Antigen unknown.

The CDR3 extends over 11 amino acids. The germline gives CDR1 DFQATT, CDR2 SNEGSKA (reference sequence). The germline V and J ends were trimmed by 2 bases and 11 bases, with 10 bases remaining between them. The chain couples TRBV20-1 to TRBJ2-1; D unresolved. The sample consisted of blood, taken from a patient who underwent chemoradiotherapy. The receptor was isolated from a human donor with HPV-associated anogenital cancer. As DNA, the CDR3 is TGCAGTGCTAGACATCAGGAGAAGCAGTTCTTC. It is translated as CSARHQEKQFF.